The rows below give T cell receptor beta chains drawn from one sample of a study of OX40 agonist ivuxolimab in advanced cancers. The method was immunoSEQ multiplex PCR; TCRdb's version includes in-frame clones alone and lacks a portion of them. The table records roughly 20,000 clones, more than 80% of them present only once. The sequencing used CD4+ or CD8+ T cells sorted from blood, collected in a trial of the OX40 agonist ivuxolimab. The origin of the receptors is an adult with an advanced solid tumor such as melanoma, head and neck, liver or kidney cancer. The CDR3 runs from the conserved cysteine through the conserved F or W. The D gene is left open where the match is weak. Clone size is given for some rows only: seen once, a few or many times, or a class if the clone is expanded.

CASSLRTGVHNEQFF	TGTGCCAGCAGTTTACGGACAGGGGTCCACAATGAGCAGTTCTTC	TRBV27	TRBJ2-1	TRBD1	-
CASSERGQEGDTQYF	TGTGCCAGCAGTGAACGGGGGCAGGAGGGAGATACGCAGTATTTT	TRBV6-1	TRBJ2-3	-	-
CASSLVGGRGTNEKLFF	TGTGCCAGCAGCTTAGTAGGGGGCAGGGGAACTAATGAAAAACTGTTTTTT	TRBV11-2	TRBJ1-4	TRBD1	-
CASSLVSAEAFF	TGTGCCAGCAGTTTAGTCTCGGCTGAAGCTTTCTTT	TRBV5-6	TRBJ1-1	-	-
CAWSDKGTQHF	TGTGCCTGGAGTGATAAGGGGACCCAGCATTTT	TRBV30	TRBJ1-5	-	-
CASTLGGGNTEAFF	TGTGCCAGTACCCTCGGGGGCGGGAACACTGAAGCTTTCTTT	TRBV19	TRBJ1-1	-	once
CASSLSRTLMNTEAFF	TGTGCCAGCAGCTTATCACGGACACTAATGAACACTGAAGCTTTCTTT	TRBV11-2	TRBJ1-1	-	-
CASSLPGTGKNTEAFF	TGTGCCAGCAGCTTACCCGGGACAGGGAAGAACACTGAAGCTTTCTTT	TRBV5-6	TRBJ1-1	TRBD1	-
CASSKSPLRQFSNTGELFF	TGTGCCAGCAGCAAATCCCCTCTTAGACAGTTCTCGAACACCGGGGAGCTGTTTTTT	TRBV21-1	TRBJ2-2	-	-
CASSSGTGTYEQYF	TGTGCCAGCAGTTCCGGGACCGGAACCTACGAGCAGTACTTC	TRBV6-5	TRBJ2-7	-	-
CASSPGLAGEYEQYF	TGCGCCAGCAGCCCGGGACTAGCGGGAGAGTACGAGCAGTACTTC	TRBV5-1	TRBJ2-7	TRBD2	-
CASSLPRDVKSSTDTQYF	TGTGCCAGCAGCTTACCCCGGGACGTAAAATCTAGCACAGATACGCAGTATTTT	TRBV7-8	TRBJ2-3	-	-
CASSPPARREQYF	TGTGCCAGCTCACCACCAGCAAGGAGGGAGCAGTACTTC	TRBV18	TRBJ2-7	-	-
CAWGALSNQPQHF	TGTGCCTGGGGTGCCCTGAGCAATCAGCCCCAGCATTTT	TRBV30	TRBJ1-5	-	-
CSAKTPEQFF	TGCAGTGCAAAGACTCCAGAGCAGTTCTTC	TRBV20-1	TRBJ2-1	-	-
CASTGEGAAFF	TGTGCCAGCACCGGGGAGGGGGCGGCTTTCTTT	TRBV6-1	TRBJ1-1	TRBD1	few
CASSQDRTGANVLTF	TGTGCCAGCAGCCAGGACAGGACTGGGGCCAACGTCCTGACTTTC	TRBV11-2	TRBJ2-6	TRBD1	-
CASSYSPKNTEAFF	TGTGCCAGCAGTTACTCCCCGAAGAACACTGAAGCTTTCTTT	TRBV6-5	TRBJ1-1	-	-
CASSLATSGPGEQYF	TGTGCCAGCAGCTTGGCCACTAGCGGTCCTGGCGAGCAGTACTTC	TRBV5-6	TRBJ2-7	TRBD2	-
CASSSWTSGSNEQFF	TGTGCCAGCAGCTCTTGGACTAGCGGGAGTAATGAGCAGTTCTTC	TRBV11-2	TRBJ2-1	TRBD2	-
CAWSALAGGSEQYF	TGTGCCTGGAGTGCCCTAGCGGGGGGTTCCGAGCAGTACTTC	TRBV30	TRBJ2-7	TRBD2	-
CASSRTRLGTDTQYF	TGTGCCAGCAGCCGCACCCGGTTGGGCACAGATACGCAGTATTTT	TRBV7-2	TRBJ2-3	-	-
CASSFSYEQYF	TGTGCCAGCAGCTTCAGCTACGAGCAGTACTTC	TRBV11-2	TRBJ2-7	-	few
CASSLVGQGAEAFF	TGTGCCAGCAGCTTGGTTGGACAGGGCGCTGAAGCTTTCTTT	TRBV5-5	TRBJ1-1	TRBD1	-
CASSGHLNTEAFF	TGTGCCAGTTCGGGACACCTGAACACTGAAGCTTTCTTT	TRBV6-6	TRBJ1-1	-	-
CASRVGLSSGNTIYF	TGTGCCAGCAGAGTCGGACTCAGCTCTGGAAACACCATATATTTT	TRBV9	TRBJ1-3	-	-
CASSKEDTQYF	TGTGCCAGCAGCAAGGAGGATACGCAGTATTTT	TRBV21-1	TRBJ2-3	-	-
CASSDLLDRERYEQYF	TGTGCCAGCAGTGATCTCCTTGACAGGGAGCGCTACGAGCAGTACTTC	TRBV2	TRBJ2-7	TRBD1	-
CASSDQDTQYF	TGTGCCAGCAGTGATCAAGATACGCAGTATTTT	TRBV25-1	TRBJ2-3	-	-
CASSTGWGAAQHF	TGTGCCAGCAGCACGGGGTGGGGGGCGGCCCAGCATTTT	TRBV7-6	TRBJ1-5	-	-
CASIQDRAGGYTF	TGTGCCAGTATCCAAGACAGGGCCGGTGGCTACACCTTC	TRBV19	TRBJ1-2	TRBD1	-
CASSLGRIYNEQFF	TGTGCCAGCAGTTTAGGTCGTATTTACAATGAGCAGTTCTTC	TRBV28	TRBJ2-1	-	-